The source of this T cell receptor (beta chain) is a study of identical twins' blood T cells. This CDR3 contains 18 residues. Germline CDR1 is SEHNR and CDR2 is FQNEAQ (reference sequence). With 5 bases removed from V and 0 bases from J, the gap between germline ends came to 22 bases. TCRdb passed the 5' RACE reads through MiXCR, listing each CDR3 protein once. The data contain 300,000 to 400,000 distinct CDR3 sequences, roughly 28% of them singletons. The sequenced sample consisted of PBMCs. The chain couples TRBV7-9 to TRBJ1-1; possible D gene TRBD1, 5 bases. The clonotype was recovered from a woman aged 18 to 49 in good health. CDR3 sequence reads: CASSGPGHPLNVNTEAFF. CDR3 nucleotides: TGTGCCAGCAGCGGACCTGGACATCCGCTTAACGTGAACACTGAAGCTTTCTTT.